This passage covers 10 T cell receptor beta chains from one sample sequenced in a study of OX40 agonist ivuxolimab in advanced cancers. Library creation used the immunoSEQ multiplex PCR assay. Held by TCRdb, this immuneACCESS table contains in-frame sequences only and omits some clones. Under half of the omission traces to an unresolved V gene where checked; the cause of the rest is unknown. This sample comprises about 95,000 clones, around 85% of them detected only once. The ten largest account for about 3.8% of the sample. Here the sequenced sample was CD4+ or CD8+ T cells sorted from blood, taken in a trial of the OX40 agonist ivuxolimab. Receptor source: an adult with an advanced solid tumor such as melanoma, head and neck, liver or kidney cancer.

The V call is TRBV18, the J call TRBJ2-7; 8 nucleotides agree with TRBD2. Germline CDR1 is KGHSH and CDR2 is LQKENI. The CDR3 is 18 amino acids. The junction had 14 bases not matched to a gene; V was cut back by 0 bases and J by 4 bases. CDR3 DNA: TGTGCCAGCTCACCACCAATAATTGGGACTAGACATAAGTACGAGCAGTACTTC. Amino acids: CASSPPIIGTRHKYEQYF.

The chain couples TRBV11-2 to TRBJ2-2; D gene unclear. This CDR3 has 15 amino acids. Germline assignment: CDR1 SGHAT and CDR2 FQNNGV. V lost 1 base and J 2 bases, leaving 8 bases between the germline ends. CDR3 sequence reads: CASSLGWANTGELFF. The CDR3 DNA is TGTGCCAGCAGCTTAGGGTGGGCCAACACCGGGGAGCTGTTTTTT.

This clone has only one observation. The gene calls are TRBV6-5 and TRBJ1-1, with no clear D. The CDR3 runs 13 residues. The germline V and J ends were trimmed by 4 bases and 1 base, with 7 bases remaining between them. Germline V lookup: CDR1 MNHEY, CDR2 SVGAGI. Written as DNA, the CDR3 is TGTGCCAGCAGTTCCCTCGCGAACACTGAAGCTTTCTTT. Protein: CASSSLANTEAFF.

The V gene is TRBV6-5, the J gene TRBJ2-1; D assignment may be TRBD1 or TRBD2 (5 bases each). Trimming cost V 6 bases and J 9 bases, with 18 bases left between them. This CDR3 comprises 14 residues. Per the germline V gene, CDR1 is MNHEY and CDR2 is SVGAGI. The CDR3 is CASRFGTGLGEQFF. In DNA, the CDR3 is TGTGCCAGCAGATTCGGGACGGGCTTGGGTGAGCAGTTCTTC.

The table lists this clone with a count of one. Here the CDR3 reads CASSPGTSYEQYF. The CDR3 region has the DNA TGTGCCAGCAGCCCCGGGACTAGCTACGAGCAGTACTTC. The chain is built from TRBV11-1 and TRBJ2-7; 8 nucleotides line up with TRBD2. Germline CDR1 is SGHAT and CDR2 is FQDESV (reference sequence). The CDR3 consists of 13 residues. After removal of 5 bases from V and 3 bases from J, the junction contained 3 bases not matched to a gene. Combining the CDR3 with reference TRBV11-1 and TRBJ2-7 gives the whole variable domain EAEVAQSPRYKITEKSQAVAFWCDPISGHATLYWYRQILGQGPELLVQFQDESVVDDSQLPKDRFSAERLKGVDSTLKIQPAELGDSAMYLCASSPGTSYEQYFGPGTRLTVT.

This chain joins TRBV2 and TRBJ1-2, with 7 nucleotides matching TRBD1. Losses at the gene ends were 1 base for V and 3 bases for J; bases not matched to a gene: 5. Germline lookup yields CDR1 SNHLY and CDR2 FYNNEI. The CDR3 extends over 15 amino acids. CDR3 in DNA: TGTGCCAGCAGTGAAGGACAGGGATCCTACTATGGCTACACCTTC. Amino acids: CASSEGQGSYYGYTF.

The V call is TRBV7-9, the J call TRBJ1-4; a weak D match, TRBD1 (6 bases). Germline V gene sequence: CDR1 SEHNR, CDR2 FQNEAQ (reference sequence). Trimming removed 5 bases from V and 10 bases from J, with 14 bases in between. CDR3 length equals 13 residues. In DNA form, the CDR3 reads TGTGCCAGCAGCGCTGGACAGCGCCCAAAACTGTTTTTT. Residues: CASSAGQRPKLFF.

The chain is built from TRBV4-1 and TRBJ2-4; no definite D call. V was trimmed by 3 bases and J by 0 bases, leaving 9 bases between them. The CDR3 has 15 residues. From germline, CDR1 is MGHRA and CDR2 YSYEKL. CDR3 residues: CASSHLPLAKNIQYF. Here the CDR3 DNA reads TGCGCCAGCAGCCATCTACCCTTAGCCAAAAACATTCAGTACTTC.

DNA of the CDR3: TGCGCCAGCAGCCAAGGGGGCTTCTCAGCGGGAGGTGTGTCCTACGAGCAGTACTTC. This encodes CASSQGGFSAGGVSYEQYF. The chain employs TRBV4-1 and TRBJ2-7; the match to TRBD2 covers 9 bases. The CDR3 runs to 19 residues. The germline gives CDR1 MGHRA, CDR2 YSYEKL. V gave up 1 base and J gave up 1 base; unmatched junction bases: 14.

The CDR3 sequence: CAWNGQIAYEQYF. CDR3 sequence (DNA): TGTGCCTGGAACGGACAGATAGCCTACGAGCAGTACTTC. This chain connects TRBV30 to TRBJ2-7; the D gene is possibly TRBD1 (6 bases). V lost 4 bases, J lost 2 bases, and 12 bases lay in between. CDR3 length: 13 residues. Germline lookup yields CDR1 GTSNPN and CDR2 SVGIG (reference sequence).